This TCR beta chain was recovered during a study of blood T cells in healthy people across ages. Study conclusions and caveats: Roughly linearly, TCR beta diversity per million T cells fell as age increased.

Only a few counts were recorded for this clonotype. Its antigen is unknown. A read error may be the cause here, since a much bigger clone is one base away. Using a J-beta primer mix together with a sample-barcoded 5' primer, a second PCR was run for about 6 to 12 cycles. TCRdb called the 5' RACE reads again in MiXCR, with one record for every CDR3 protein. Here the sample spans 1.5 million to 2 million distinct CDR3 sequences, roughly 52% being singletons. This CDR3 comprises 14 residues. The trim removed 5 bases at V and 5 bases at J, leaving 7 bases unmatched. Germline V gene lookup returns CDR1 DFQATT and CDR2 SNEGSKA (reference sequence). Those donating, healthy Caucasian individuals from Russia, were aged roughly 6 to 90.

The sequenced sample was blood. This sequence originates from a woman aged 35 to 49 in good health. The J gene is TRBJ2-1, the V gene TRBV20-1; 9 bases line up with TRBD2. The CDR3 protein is CSARAGGDHNEQFF. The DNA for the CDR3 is TGCAGTGCTCGAGCGGGGGGTGATCACAATGAGCAGTTCTTC.